The text below deals with one TCR beta chain. Its antigen is not yet known. Base qualities are not at hand, and no much larger clone is one base apart. The germline V gene sets CDR1 to SGDLS and CDR2 to YYNGEE. Measured from the cysteine to the phenylalanine, the CDR3 is 17 residues long. The DNA shown is the 51-base CDR3, in frame from base 1. Trimming at the junction amounts to 3 bases on V and 0 bases on J, and the germline ends lie 15 bases apart. The sample comes from a study of cytomegalovirus exposure and HLA in healthy donors (dated by TCRdb to 2016 to 2017). A note on the overall study: The 650 to 750 repertoires of the first cohort and the 95 to 150 validation repertoires were produced on the same platform, according to a later analysis. A separate validation cohort of 100 to 150 different subjects was used in addition to the 666-subject first cohort. The study was designed to test whether signatures of past pathogen exposure could be identified by cataloging public T cell receptors. The study combined high-throughput TCR immunosequencing, statistical association of individual TCRs with disease status, and machine learning to predict cytomegalovirus infection status.

The method behind the library was the immunoSEQ multiplex PCR assay. On the study's bioinformatics: A statistical classification framework was developed to diagnose cytomegalovirus status using the catalog of TCR beta chain sequences. What TCRdb holds here is the immuneACCESS table cut down to in-frame rearrangements. Part of the clones is not present; checked against another copy, under half of the missing clones reflect an unresolved V gene, and the others are unexplained. V, J and clone size are those of that table, while D and trimming were read from the DNA. Across this sample there are about 130,000 clones, with around 94% seen only once. Around 1.2% of the sample goes to the ten largest clones. Beyond this particular receptor, the publication reports: Most TCR sequences were seen in very few donors, while some public TCRs were found in many individuals. In vitro tests confirmed that a few of the cytomegalovirus-associated TCR beta chains recognize cytomegalovirus antigens. In a later analysis, TCRs clustered in the first cohort were found to also tend to co-occur in the 130 or so validation repertoires, with 85% to 95% of cluster scores above 0. A total of fewer than 200 TCR beta chains were listed by the study as associated with cytomegalovirus. The classifier was reported to diagnose cytomegalovirus status with high specificity and sensitivity in both the original and validation cohorts. All 120 or so repertoires were used to score co-occurrence in the validation cohort in a later analysis, because that analysis had no HLA typing for the cohort. The authors suggested that the approach could potentially be generalized to other disease states and immunological phenotypes.

Donors formed part of the validation cohort, which comprised about 130 subjects and was distinct from the first cohort of 670 or so subjects. This sequence originates from a woman between 18 and 30 years old in good health and CMV-seronegative. Source material: PBMCs. The V and J genes are TRBV9 and TRBJ1-4; the D segment could be TRBD1, given 5 matching bases. The DNA sequence is TGTGCCAGCAGCGGGGGAGGAGGGGACGCAACTAATGAAAAACTGTTTTTT. Its amino acids are CASSGGGGDATNEKLFF.